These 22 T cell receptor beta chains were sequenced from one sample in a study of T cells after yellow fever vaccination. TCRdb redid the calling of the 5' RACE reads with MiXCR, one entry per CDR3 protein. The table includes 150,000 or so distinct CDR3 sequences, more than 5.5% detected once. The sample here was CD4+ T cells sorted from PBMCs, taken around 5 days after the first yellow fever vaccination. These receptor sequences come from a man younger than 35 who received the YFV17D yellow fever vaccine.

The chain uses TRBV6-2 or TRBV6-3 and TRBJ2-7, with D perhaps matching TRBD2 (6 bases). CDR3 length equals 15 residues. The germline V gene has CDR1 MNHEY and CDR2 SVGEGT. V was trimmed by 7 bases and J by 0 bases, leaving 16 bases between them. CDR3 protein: CASTPGVQSSYEQYF. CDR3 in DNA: TGTGCCAGCACCCCGGGGGTCCAAAGCTCCTACGAGCAGTACTTC.

Here the CDR3 reads CASSLEGGYQPQHF. The DNA of the CDR3 is TGTGCCAGCAGCTTAGAGGGAGGGTATCAGCCCCAGCATTTT. J is TRBJ1-5 and V is TRBV7-8; D gene ambiguous. The CDR3 has 14 residues. CDR1 SGHVS and CDR2 FQNEAQ come from the germline V gene. The ends were cut back, 1 base at V and 5 bases at J, with 9 bases in the middle.

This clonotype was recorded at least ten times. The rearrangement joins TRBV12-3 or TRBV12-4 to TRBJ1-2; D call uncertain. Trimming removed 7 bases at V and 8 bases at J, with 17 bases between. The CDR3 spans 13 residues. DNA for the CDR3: TGTGCCAGCACTCTCAACCTGTCGGGCGGCTACACCTTC. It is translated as CASTLNLSGGYTF.

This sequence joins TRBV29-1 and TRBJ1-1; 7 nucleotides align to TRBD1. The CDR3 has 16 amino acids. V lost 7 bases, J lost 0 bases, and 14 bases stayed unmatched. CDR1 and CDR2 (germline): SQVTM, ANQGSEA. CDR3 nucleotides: TGCAGCGCCTCCCGGACAGGCCACCCTATGAACACTGAAGCTTTCTTT. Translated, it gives CSASRTGHPMNTEAFF.

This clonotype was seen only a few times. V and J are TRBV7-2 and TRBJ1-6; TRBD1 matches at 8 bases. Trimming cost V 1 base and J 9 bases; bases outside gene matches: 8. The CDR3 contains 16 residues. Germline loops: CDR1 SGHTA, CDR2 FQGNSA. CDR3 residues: CASSLERTGSGSPLHF. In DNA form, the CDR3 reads TGTGCCAGCAGCTTAGAGAGGACAGGGTCAGGTTCACCCCTCCACTTT.

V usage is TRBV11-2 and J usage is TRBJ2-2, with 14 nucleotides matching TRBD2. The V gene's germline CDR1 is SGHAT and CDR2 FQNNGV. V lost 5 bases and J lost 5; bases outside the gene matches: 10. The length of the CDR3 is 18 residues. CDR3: CASSRDRLAGGGTGELFF. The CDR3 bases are TGTGCCAGCAGCCGAGATCGACTAGCGGGGGGGGGTACCGGGGAGCTGTTTTTT. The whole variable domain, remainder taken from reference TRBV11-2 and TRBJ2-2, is EAGVAQSPRYKIIEKRQSVAFWCNPISGHATLYWYQQILGQGPKLLIQFQNNGVVDDSQLPKDRFSAERLKGVDSTLKIQPAKLEDSAVYLCASSRDRLAGGGTGELFFGEGSRLTVL.

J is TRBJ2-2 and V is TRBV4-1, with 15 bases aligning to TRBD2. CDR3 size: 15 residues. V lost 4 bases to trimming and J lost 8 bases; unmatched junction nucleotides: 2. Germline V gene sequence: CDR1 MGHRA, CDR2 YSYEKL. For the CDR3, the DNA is TGCGCCAGCAGCCCCGGGACTAGCGGGGGGGGGGAGCTGTTTTTT. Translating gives CASSPGTSGGGELFF.

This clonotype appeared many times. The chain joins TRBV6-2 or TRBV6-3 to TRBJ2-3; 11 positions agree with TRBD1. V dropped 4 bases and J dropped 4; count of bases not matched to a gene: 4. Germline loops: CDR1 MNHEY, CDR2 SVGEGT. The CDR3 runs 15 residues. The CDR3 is CASSWGDRGADTQYF. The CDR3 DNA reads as TGTGCCAGCAGTTGGGGGGACAGGGGGGCAGATACGCAGTATTTT.

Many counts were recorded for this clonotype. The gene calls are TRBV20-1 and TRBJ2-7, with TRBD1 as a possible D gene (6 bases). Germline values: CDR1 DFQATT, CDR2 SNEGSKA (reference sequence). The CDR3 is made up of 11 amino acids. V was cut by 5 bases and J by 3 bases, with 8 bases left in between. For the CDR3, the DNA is TGCAGTGCTCCACAGGGCTACGAGCAGTACTTC. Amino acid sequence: CSAPQGYEQYF.

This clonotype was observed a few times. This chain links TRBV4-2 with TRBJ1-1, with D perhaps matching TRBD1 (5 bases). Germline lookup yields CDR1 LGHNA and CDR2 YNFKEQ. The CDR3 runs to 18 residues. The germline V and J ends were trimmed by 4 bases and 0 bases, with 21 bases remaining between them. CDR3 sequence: CASSRVGGTGLLNTEAFF. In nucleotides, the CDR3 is TGTGCCAGCAGCCGGGTGGGGGGAACGGGACTCCTGAACACTGAAGCTTTCTTT.

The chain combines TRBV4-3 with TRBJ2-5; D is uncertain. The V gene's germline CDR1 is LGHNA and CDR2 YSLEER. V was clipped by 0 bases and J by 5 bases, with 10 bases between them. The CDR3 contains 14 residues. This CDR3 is CASSQDPLWETQYF. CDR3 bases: TGCGCCAGCAGCCAAGATCCGTTATGGGAGACCCAGTACTTC.

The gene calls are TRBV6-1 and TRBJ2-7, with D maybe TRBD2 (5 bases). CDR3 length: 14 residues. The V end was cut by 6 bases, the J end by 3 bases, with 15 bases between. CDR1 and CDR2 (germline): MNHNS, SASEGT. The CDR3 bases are TGTGCCAGCAGACTCCGGCGGGCGGTCTACGAGCAGTACTTC. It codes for CASRLRRAVYEQYF.

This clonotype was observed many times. The CDR3 DNA follows: TGTGCCAGCAGCTTCAGCGGACAGGGGAACACTGAAGCTTTCTTT. Protein: CASSFSGQGNTEAFF. The genes are TRBV7-9 and TRBJ1-1; 8 bases are shared with TRBD1. CDR3 length equals 15 residues. CDR1 and CDR2 from the germline V gene are SEHNR and FQNEAQ (reference sequence). V shed 3 bases and J 1 base; nucleotides not matched to a gene: 4.

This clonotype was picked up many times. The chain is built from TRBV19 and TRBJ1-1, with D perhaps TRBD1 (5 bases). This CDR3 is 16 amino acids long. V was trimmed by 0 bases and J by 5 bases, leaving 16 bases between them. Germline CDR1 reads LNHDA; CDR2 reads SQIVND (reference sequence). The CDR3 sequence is CASSIDPGRIRTEAFF. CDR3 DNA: TGTGCCAGTAGTATAGATCCGGGACGGATTAGGACTGAAGCTTTCTTT.

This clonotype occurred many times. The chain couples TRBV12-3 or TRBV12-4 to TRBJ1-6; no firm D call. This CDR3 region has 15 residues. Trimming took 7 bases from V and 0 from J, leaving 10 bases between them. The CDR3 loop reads CASTPRSSYNSPLHF. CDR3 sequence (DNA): TGTGCCAGCACCCCGAGGAGCTCCTATAATTCACCCCTCCACTTT.

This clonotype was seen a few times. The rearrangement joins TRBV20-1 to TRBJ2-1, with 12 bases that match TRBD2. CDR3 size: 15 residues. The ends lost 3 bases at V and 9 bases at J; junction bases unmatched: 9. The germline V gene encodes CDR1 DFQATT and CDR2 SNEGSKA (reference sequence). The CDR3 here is CSASLTSGGNGEQFF. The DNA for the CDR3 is TGCAGTGCTAGCCTAACTAGCGGGGGGAATGGTGAGCAGTTCTTC.

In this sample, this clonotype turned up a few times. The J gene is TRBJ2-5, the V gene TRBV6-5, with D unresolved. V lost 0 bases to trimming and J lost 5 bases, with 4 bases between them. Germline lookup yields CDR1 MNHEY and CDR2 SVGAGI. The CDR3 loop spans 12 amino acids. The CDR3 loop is CASSYSMETQYF. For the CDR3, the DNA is TGTGCCAGCAGTTACTCGATGGAGACCCAGTACTTC.

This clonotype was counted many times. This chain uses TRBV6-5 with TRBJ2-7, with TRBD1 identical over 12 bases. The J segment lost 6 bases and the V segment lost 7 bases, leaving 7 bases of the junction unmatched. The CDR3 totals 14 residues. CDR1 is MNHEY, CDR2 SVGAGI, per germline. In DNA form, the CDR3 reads TGTGCCAGCATCACGGGACAGGGGGCGCGCGAGCAGTACTTC. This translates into CASITGQGAREQYF.

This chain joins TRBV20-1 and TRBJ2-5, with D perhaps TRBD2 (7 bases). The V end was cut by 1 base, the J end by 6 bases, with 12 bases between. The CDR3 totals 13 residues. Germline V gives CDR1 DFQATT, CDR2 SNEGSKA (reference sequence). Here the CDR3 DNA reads TGCAGTGCTAGAGGGGGGGGCGTAAAGACCCAGTACTTC. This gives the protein CSARGGGVKTQYF.

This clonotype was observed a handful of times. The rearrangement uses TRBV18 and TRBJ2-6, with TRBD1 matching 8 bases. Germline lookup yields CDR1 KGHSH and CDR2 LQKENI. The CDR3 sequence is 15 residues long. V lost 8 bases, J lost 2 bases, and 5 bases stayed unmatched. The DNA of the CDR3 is TGTGCCAGCGCTACGGACAGGGCTGGGGCCAACGTCCTGACTTTC. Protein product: CASATDRAGANVLTF.

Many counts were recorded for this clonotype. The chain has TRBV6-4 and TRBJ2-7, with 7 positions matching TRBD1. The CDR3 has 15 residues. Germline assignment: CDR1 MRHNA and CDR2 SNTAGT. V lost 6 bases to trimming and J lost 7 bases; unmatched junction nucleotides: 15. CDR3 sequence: CASSPLQGTLREQYV. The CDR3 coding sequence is TGTGCCAGCAGCCCGCTACAGGGGACCTTGAGGGAGCAGTACGTC.

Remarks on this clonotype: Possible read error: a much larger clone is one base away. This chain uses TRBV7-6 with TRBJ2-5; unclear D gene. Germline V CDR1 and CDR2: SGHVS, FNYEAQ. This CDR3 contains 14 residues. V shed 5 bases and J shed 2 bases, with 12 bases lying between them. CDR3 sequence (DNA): TGTGCCAGCAGCATGTTTGTCCAGCAAGAGACCCAGTACTTC. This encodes CASSMFVQQETQYF.